This entry describes one TCR beta chain. No cognate antigen has been identified for it. No much larger clone exists at a distance of one base, and base qualities are not known. Ends trimmed: V by 5 bases, J by 2 bases; bases unmatched to a gene: 3. The CDR3, cysteine through phenylalanine, is 13 amino acids long. The DNA shown is the 39-base CDR3, in frame from base 1. CDR1 and CDR2 were assigned from the germline V gene (reference sequence) as SGHNT and YYREEE. TCRbeta CDR3 regions were amplified from genomic DNA using the immunoSEQ Assay, a bias-controlled multiplex PCR. The source study handled its data this way. The number of nucleated cells in each sample was estimated from the amplification of reference gene primers within the assay. To quantify the absolute abundance of each unique TCRbeta CDR3 rearrangement, sequence reads were collapsed and filtered. Productive Simpson clonality was computed per sample as the square root of Simpson's diversity index over productive rearrangements. As stored in TCRdb, this immuneACCESS dataset retains in-frame rearrangements with V and J assigned. A fraction of the clones does not appear; measured against another copy, unresolved V genes explain less than half of the discrepancy, and the remainder lacks a known reason. V and J calls and clone size are as listed in that table; D and trimming were resolved from the DNA. For this sample there are about 410,000 clones; roughly 91% appear just once. The top ten clonotypes cover 0.6% of the sample.

Participants in the prospective study were aged about 18 to 95 years, lived in under 30 United States geographic areas, and enrolled through a virtual design. In the prospective study, participants were assigned to cohorts based on the clinical history participants reported in a screening survey and a study questionnaire. For ImmuneRACE Cohort 3, a participant was defined as recovered based on two consecutive negative NP/OP PCR tests, clearance by a healthcare professional, or resolution of symptoms. In the prospective study, mobile phlebotomists collected whole blood, serum and a nasopharyngeal or oropharyngeal swab from each participant. Participants in the prospective study had the option to provide additional blood draws and questionnaires over an approximately two-month period. Before DNA extraction, prospective study blood samples were shipped either frozen or at room temperature. This entry is derived from a study of blood T cell repertoires in COVID-19 (dated by TCRdb to the early 2020s). With regard to the full study: Samples covering the acute and convalescent phases of COVID-19 were provided by collaborators in the United States, Italy and Spain. The samples were drawn from the first 160 participants of the ongoing ImmuneRACE study and from over a thousand subjects provided by 6 global collaborators. The repertoires were released in a freely available public database intended as a resource for research on the immune response to SARS-CoV-2. Where available, HLA class I and class II types were taken from metadata supplied by the sample provider and were not determined by assay-based typing. The prospective study material was composed of cDNA or gDNA derived from T cells, B-cell-depleted T cells, or PBMCs. A de-identified subject ID, COVID-19 status, age in years and sex were almost always included in the sample metadata. Subjects who had been exposed to COVID-19, were actively infected with it, or had recovered from it provided the deeply sampled blood TCRbeta repertoires that made up the dataset.

Results the study describes overall, beyond this receptor: Clinical and demographic metadata were provided uncurated, with the amount varying by source and participant.

The sequence was obtained from a man aged 18 to 30 who had recovered from COVID-19. This sequence uses TRBV5-4 and TRBJ1-1, with TRBD1 identical over 7 junction bases. Sequenced material: PBMCs or T cells enriched from blood (not recorded which). The nucleotides read TGTGCCAGCAGGAGGGACAGAAACACTGAAGCTTTCTTT. This translates into CASRRDRNTEAFF. Here the CDR3 is joined to the reference TRBV5-4 and TRBJ1-1 genes, and the full variable domain is: ETGVTQSPTHLIKTRGQQVTLRCSSQSGHNTVSWYQQALGQGPQFIFQYYREEENGRGNFPPRFSGLQFPNYSSELNVNALELDDSALYLCASRRDRNTEAFFGQGTRLTVV.